What follows are 5 T cell receptor beta chains derived from one specimen sequenced in a study of technical replicates of blood from a handful of donors. Generated by immunoSEQ multiplex PCR, the TCRdb table keeps only in-frame clones and is missing some. The sample has 65,000 to 90,000 clones; around nine tenths are singletons. Material for sequencing was PBMCs. The receptor set was obtained from a human donor in good health. Some clones in this sample may be carry-over from other donors' samples.

In this sample, this clone turned up once. The chain uses TRBV6-6 and TRBJ1-2, with 7 bases lining up with TRBD1. Germline CDR1 is MNHNY and CDR2 is SVGAGI (reference sequence). The CDR3 runs to 13 residues. The trim removed 9 bases at V and 3 bases at J, leaving 7 bases unmatched. CDR3 DNA: TGTGCCAGTAAAGGGGGCGCGTACTATGGCTACACCTTC. Translated: CASKGGAYYGYTF.

The chain has TRBV7-9 and TRBJ2-6; 8 nucleotides agree with TRBD2. After removal of 5 bases from V and 3 bases from J, the junction contained 3 bases not matched to a gene. Germline CDR1 reads SEHNR; CDR2 reads FQNEAQ (reference sequence). CDR3 length: 15 residues. CDR3 bases: TGTGCCAGCAGCCGGGGGGGTTTTGGGGCCAACGTCCTGACTTTC. This gives the protein CASSRGGFGANVLTF. The entire variable domain, with the rest obtained from reference TRBV7-9 and TRBJ2-6, is as follows: DTGVSQNPRHKITKRGQNVTFRCDPISEHNRLYWYRQTLGQGPEFLTYFQNEAQLEKSRLLSDRFSAERPKGSFSTLEIQRTEQGDSAMYLCASSRGGFGANVLTFGAGSRLTVL.

CDR3 sequence reads: CASSLYGKIAKNIQYF. Written as DNA, the CDR3 is TGTGCCAGCAGTTTATACGGGAAGATAGCCAAAAACATTCAGTACTTC. V gene TRBV27 combines with J gene TRBJ2-4, with a possible D match to TRBD2 (5 bases). CDR3 length equals 16 residues. V lost 1 base, J lost 0 bases, and 10 bases lay in between. CDR1 and CDR2 from the germline V gene are MNHEY and SMNVEV (reference sequence).

The rearrangement uses TRBV30 and TRBJ2-1; D is possibly TRBD2 (5 bases). Germline CDR1 and CDR2: GTSNPN and SVGIG (reference sequence). V lost 5 bases to trimming and J lost 3 bases, with 11 bases between them. The CDR3 extends over 13 amino acids. CDR3 amino acids: CAWGSAVYNEQFF. For the CDR3, the DNA is TGTGCCTGGGGCTCAGCGGTCTACAATGAGCAGTTCTTC.

The genes are TRBV18 and TRBJ2-7; 7 nucleotides line up with TRBD1. Unmatched junction bases numbered 10, after V lost 4 bases and J lost 13 bases. Germline-derived CDR1 and CDR2 are KGHSH and LQKENI. The CDR3 consists of 12 residues. The CDR3 sequence: CASSRGRDRAYF. The CDR3 DNA reads TGTGCCAGCTCACGTGGTCGAGACAGGGCTTACTTC.